Reported below is one T cell receptor (beta chain). Its antigen is not identified. This record belongs to a study of shared clonotypes between healthy human individuals. Study-wide results and limits: Non-shared clonotypes had lower generation probabilities than those shared by all four donors.

Clones were sequenced by immunoSEQ multiplex PCR, and TCRdb holds only the in-frame ones, with some missing. The sample includes around 1.6 million clones, 95% to 99% seen only once; the top ten take less than 0.55%. The germline V gene has CDR1 SGHRS and CDR2 YFSETQ. V was clipped by 4 bases and J by 4 bases, with 12 bases between them. The CDR3 consists of 14 residues. The study enrolled healthy HIV-negative adults without recent acute infections or vaccinations as donors. The J gene is TRBJ2-1, the V gene TRBV5-1; D remains ambiguous. The sample comprised naive CD4+ T cells sorted from blood. This sample's subset: CD45RA+ positively selected. The TCR originated in a man aged 25 to 40 in good health. DNA of the CDR3: TGCGCCAGCAGCCGCCTTGGGCAGTACAATGAGCAGTTCTTC. Translated: CASSRLGQYNEQFF.